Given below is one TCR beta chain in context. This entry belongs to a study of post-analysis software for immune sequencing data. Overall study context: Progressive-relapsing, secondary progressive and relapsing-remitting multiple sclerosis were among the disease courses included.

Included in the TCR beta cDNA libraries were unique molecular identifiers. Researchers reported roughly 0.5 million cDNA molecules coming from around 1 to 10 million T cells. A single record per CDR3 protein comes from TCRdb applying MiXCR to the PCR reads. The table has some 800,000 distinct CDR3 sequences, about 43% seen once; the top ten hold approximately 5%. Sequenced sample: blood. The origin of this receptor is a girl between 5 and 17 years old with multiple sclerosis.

The CDR3 nucleotides read TGTGCCAGCAGCCACGGACAGGCTGATAAACTGTTTTTT. It is translated as CASSHGQADKLFF. This chain uses TRBV5-5 with TRBJ1-4; 7 positions match TRBD1. The CDR3 covers 13 residues. Germline V gives CDR1 SGHKS, CDR2 YYEKEE (reference sequence). With 4 bases clipped from V and 11 bases from J, the junction kept 8 bases outside the gene matches.